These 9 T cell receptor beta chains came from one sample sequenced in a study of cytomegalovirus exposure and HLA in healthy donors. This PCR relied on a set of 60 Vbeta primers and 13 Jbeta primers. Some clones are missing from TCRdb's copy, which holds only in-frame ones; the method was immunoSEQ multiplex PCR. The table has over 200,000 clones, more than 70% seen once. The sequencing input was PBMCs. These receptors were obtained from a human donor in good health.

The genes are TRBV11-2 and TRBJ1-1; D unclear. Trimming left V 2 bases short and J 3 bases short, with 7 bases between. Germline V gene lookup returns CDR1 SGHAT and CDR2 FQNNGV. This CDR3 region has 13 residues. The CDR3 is CASSLFEDTEAFF. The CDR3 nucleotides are TGTGCCAGCAGCTTATTCGAGGACACTGAAGCTTTCTTT.

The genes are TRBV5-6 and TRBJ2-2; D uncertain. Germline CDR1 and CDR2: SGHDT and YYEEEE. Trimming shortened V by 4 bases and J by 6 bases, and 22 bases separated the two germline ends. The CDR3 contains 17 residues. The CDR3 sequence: CASSPPPDLGSAGELFF. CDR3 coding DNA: TGTGCCAGCAGCCCCCCGCCCGATCTAGGCTCCGCCGGGGAGCTGTTTTTT.

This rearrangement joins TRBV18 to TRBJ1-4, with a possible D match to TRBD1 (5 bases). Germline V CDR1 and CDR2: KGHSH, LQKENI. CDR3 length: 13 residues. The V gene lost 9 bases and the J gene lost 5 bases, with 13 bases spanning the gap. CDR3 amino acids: CASIQEQNEKLFF. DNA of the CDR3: TGTGCCAGTATACAGGAGCAAAATGAAAAACTGTTTTTT.

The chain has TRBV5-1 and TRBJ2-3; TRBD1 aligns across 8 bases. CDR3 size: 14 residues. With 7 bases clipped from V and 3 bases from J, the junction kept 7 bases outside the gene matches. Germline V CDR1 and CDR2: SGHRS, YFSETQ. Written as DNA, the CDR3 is TGCGCCAGCCTCCAGGGGGCAGGTACAGATACGCAGTATTTT. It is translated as CASLQGAGTDTQYF.

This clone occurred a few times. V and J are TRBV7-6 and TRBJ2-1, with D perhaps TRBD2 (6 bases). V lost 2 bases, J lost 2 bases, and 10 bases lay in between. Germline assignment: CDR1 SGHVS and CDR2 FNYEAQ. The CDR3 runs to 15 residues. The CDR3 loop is CASSLRAGPYNEQFF. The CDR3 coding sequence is TGTGCCAGCAGCTTAAGAGCGGGCCCCTACAATGAGCAGTTCTTC.

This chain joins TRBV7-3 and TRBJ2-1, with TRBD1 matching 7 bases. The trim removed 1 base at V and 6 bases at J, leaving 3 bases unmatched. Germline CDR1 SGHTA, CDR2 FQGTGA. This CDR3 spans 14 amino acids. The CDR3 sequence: CASSLIQGSNEQFF. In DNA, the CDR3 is TGTGCCAGCAGCTTAATACAGGGGTCCAATGAGCAGTTCTTC.

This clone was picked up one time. As DNA, the CDR3 is TGTGCCAGTGGTGGGGCGATTTACTCCTACAATGAGCAGTTCTTC. Its protein is CASGGAIYSYNEQFF. The V call is TRBV6-1, the J call TRBJ2-1, with D possibly matching TRBD1 (5 bases). Germline assignment: CDR1 MNHNS and CDR2 SASEGT. Trimming pared 9 bases from V and 0 bases from J, leaving 15 bases between. The CDR3 totals 15 residues.

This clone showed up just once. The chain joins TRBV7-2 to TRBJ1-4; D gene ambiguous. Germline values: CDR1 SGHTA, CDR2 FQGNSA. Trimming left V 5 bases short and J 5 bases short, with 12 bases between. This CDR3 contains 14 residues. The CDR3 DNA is TGTGCCAGCAGCCCAGACTACATCAATGAAAAACTGTTTTTT. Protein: CASSPDYINEKLFF.

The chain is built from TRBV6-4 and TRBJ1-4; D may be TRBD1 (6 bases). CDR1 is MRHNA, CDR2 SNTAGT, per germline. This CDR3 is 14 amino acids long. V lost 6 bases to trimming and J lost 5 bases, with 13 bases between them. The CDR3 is CASRETGINEKLFF. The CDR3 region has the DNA TGTGCCAGCAGAGAGACAGGCATAAATGAAAAACTGTTTTTT.